These 14 T cell receptor beta chains were all obtained from the same sample, sequenced in a study of post-analysis software for immune sequencing data. Study conclusions and caveats: Among 5 or 6 TRBV segments more frequent in patients than controls were TRBV5-6, TRBV5-1 and TRBV20-1.

No antigens are known for them. Prepared TCR beta cDNA libraries contained unique molecular identifiers. In TCRdb, the PCR reads were re-called with MiXCR into one record per CDR3 protein. This sample yields 500,000 to 600,000 distinct CDR3 sequences, of which 44% are seen a single time; 1.7% belongs to the top ten. Sequences were obtained from blood. These receptor sequences come from a girl between 5 and 17 years old with multiple sclerosis.

The chain combines TRBV4-2 with TRBJ1-2; TRBD1 matches at 9 bases. After removal of 3 bases from V and 5 bases from J, the junction contained 7 bases not matched to a gene. This CDR3 contains 15 residues. Germline lookup yields CDR1 LGHNA and CDR2 YNFKEQ. CDR3 residues: CASSQRDRESYGYTF. As DNA, the CDR3 is TGTGCCAGCAGCCAGAGGGACAGGGAGAGTTATGGCTACACCTTC.

The rearrangement links TRBV29-1 to TRBJ2-5, with TRBD2 as a possible D gene (6 bases). V was cut by 3 bases and J by 11 bases, with 25 bases left in between. The germline V gene encodes CDR1 SQVTM and CDR2 ANQGSEA. The CDR3 consists of 15 residues. The CDR3 region is CSVDPFGGSRNEQYF. In nucleotides, the CDR3 is TGCAGCGTTGACCCCTTCGGAGGGAGTCGCAATGAGCAGTACTTC.

The rearrangement uses TRBV5-1 and TRBJ2-7, with TRBD1 matching 9 bases. CDR1 is SGHRS, CDR2 YFSETQ, per germline. The CDR3 covers 15 residues. Trimming at V came to 1 base and at J to 3 bases, leaving 5 bases not matched to a gene. CDR3 bases: TGCGCCAGCAGCTTGTGGACAGGGGAGCGCTACGAGCAGTACTTC. Encoded protein: CASSLWTGERYEQYF.

This clonotype was detected only a few times. The chain has TRBV2 and TRBJ2-7; the D is unclear. Trimming cost V 7 bases and J 4 bases, with 8 bases left between them. The CDR3 is made up of 11 amino acids. In germline, CDR1 is SNHLY, CDR2 FYNNEI. The CDR3 region is CASMFGYEQYF. The CDR3 DNA is TGTGCCAGCATGTTTGGGTACGAGCAGTACTTC.

This clonotype was detected only a few times. The chain joins TRBV20-1 to TRBJ2-7; the match to TRBD2 covers 7 bases. The CDR3 is 12 residues long. The ends lost 1 base at V and 6 bases at J; junction bases unmatched: 3. Germline assignment: CDR1 DFQATT and CDR2 SNEGSKA (reference sequence). This chain's CDR3 is CSARVGGSEQYF. The CDR3 bases are TGCAGTGCTAGAGTTGGCGGGAGCGAGCAGTACTTC.

This clonotype has just a few counts. The J gene is TRBJ2-7, the V gene TRBV7-9, with D maybe TRBD1 (5 bases). The V and J ends lost 7 bases and 2 bases respectively, with 12 bases between them. Germline assignment: CDR1 SEHNR and CDR2 FQNEAQ (reference sequence). The CDR3 is 13 amino acids. CDR3 DNA sequence: TGTGCCAGCACCCCGACAGCCACCTACGAGCAGTACTTC. As protein: CASTPTATYEQYF.

This clonotype has more than one count but fewer than ten. V usage is TRBV28 and J usage is TRBJ2-3; D not certain. In germline, CDR1 is MDHEN, CDR2 SYDVKM. V was pared by 2 bases and J by 4 bases, with 7 bases between. This CDR3 is built from 13 residues. The CDR3 region has the DNA TGTGCCAGCAGTTTAGAATCGTCAGATACGCAGTATTTT. Its translation: CASSLESSDTQYF.

This rearrangement joins TRBV5-1 to TRBJ1-1; TRBD1 agrees at 8 bases. With V trimmed by 4 bases and J by 6 bases, 5 bases remained unmatched. CDR1 is SGHRS and CDR2 is YFSETQ in the germline V gene. The CDR3 totals 13 residues. This CDR3 is CASSTPGGPEAFF. DNA for the CDR3: TGCGCCAGCAGCACCCCAGGGGGCCCTGAAGCTTTCTTT. The whole variable domain, remainder taken from reference TRBV5-1 and TRBJ1-1, is KAGVTQTPRYLIKTRGQQVTLSCSPISGHRSVSWYQQTPGQGLQFLFEYFSETQRNKGNFPGRFSGRQFSNSRSEMNVSTLELGDSALYLCASSTPGGPEAFFGQGTRLTVV.

This clonotype came up many times. The chain links TRBV7-9 to TRBJ1-6, with TRBD1 matching over 8 bases. The ends lost 5 bases at V and 10 bases at J; junction bases unmatched: 16. The CDR3 consists of 17 residues. Germline CDR1 is SEHNR and CDR2 is FQNEAQ (reference sequence). CDR3 in amino acids: CASSTHDRGGVGSPLHF. For the CDR3, the DNA is TGTGCCAGCAGCACCCATGACAGGGGAGGCGTAGGGTCACCCCTCCACTTT. Looking up the rest from reference TRBV7-9 and TRBJ1-6 gives the full variable domain: DTGVSQNPRHKITKRGQNVTFRCDPISEHNRLYWYRQTLGQGPEFLTYFQNEAQLEKSRLLSDRFSAERPKGSFSTLEIQRTEQGDSAMYLCASSTHDRGGVGSPLHFGNGTRLTVT.

The chain links TRBV5-1 to TRBJ2-3, with TRBD1 as a possible D gene (6 bases). CDR1 SGHRS and CDR2 YFSETQ come from the germline V gene. Between the trimmed V and J ends, which lost 4 bases and 0 bases, there was a span of 18 bases. The CDR3 runs 17 residues. CDR3: CASSPESGAPSTDTQYF. Here the CDR3 DNA reads TGCGCCAGCAGCCCTGAATCAGGGGCGCCTAGCACAGATACGCAGTATTTT.

The V and J genes are TRBV19 and TRBJ1-1; 9 bases are a match to TRBD1. The CDR3 length is 11 residues. The V gene's germline CDR1 is LNHDA and CDR2 SQIVND (reference sequence). V was pared by 11 bases and J by 6 bases, with 4 bases of the junction left unmatched. The CDR3 DNA reads TGTGCCGGGAGACAGGGGGCTGAAGCTTTCTTT. This translates into CAGRQGAEAFF.

The chain links TRBV3-1 to TRBJ1-2; 7 positions match TRBD1. From germline, CDR1 is LGHDT and CDR2 YNNKEL (reference sequence). V shed 3 bases and J 4 bases; nucleotides not matched to a gene: 2. The CDR3 consists of 13 residues. CDR3 protein: CASSQTGSYGYTF. DNA of the CDR3: TGTGCCAGCAGCCAGACAGGGTCCTATGGCTACACCTTC.

In this sample, this clonotype turned up a few times. V is TRBV4-1 and J is TRBJ2-4, with D possibly TRBD1 on 5 matching bases. The DNA end is a closer match to TRBJ2-7, so the J assignment may be wrong. Per germline, CDR1 MGHRA and CDR2 YSYEKL. This CDR3 spans 14 amino acids. CDR3 residues: CASSQGQGSAEQYF. CDR3 nucleotide sequence: TGCGCCAGCAGCCAAGGCCAGGGAAGTGCCGAGCAGTACTTC.

This clonotype was seen a handful of times. This chain connects TRBV10-3 to TRBJ2-1, with D possibly being TRBD1 (6 bases). Per germline, CDR1 ENHRY and CDR2 SYGVKD. Trimming pared 7 bases from V and 1 base from J, leaving 14 bases between. This CDR3 region has 15 residues. The CDR3 sequence: CAINDQGPSYNEQFF. CDR3 DNA: TGTGCCATCAACGACCAGGGGCCTTCCTACAATGAGCAGTTCTTC.